Listed below are T cell receptor beta chains from one sample, sequenced in a study of T cell clones after liver transplantation. TCRdb keeps only in-frame clones here, not all; method: immunoSEQ multiplex PCR. The sample shows 20,000 to 25,000 clones, 93% of them seen only once. The sample here was CD8+ T cells from blood, taken less than 27 months after liver transplant. The receptors originated from a human patient who received a liver transplant. The graft donor may have contributed some T cells. CDR3s leave out the opening cysteine and the closing phenylalanine or tryptophan. The D gene is left open where the match is weak.

CDR3: ASRGHQAYNEQF; D: .; V: TRBV7-8; J: TRBJ2-1
CDR3: ASSEAWTGNGNTEAF; D: TRBD1; V: TRBV2; J: TRBJ1-1
CDR3: ASSLEGTAGRELF; D: .; V: TRBV5-1; J: TRBJ2-2
CDR3: ASSGGLAGYEQY; D: TRBD2; V: TRBV5-1; J: TRBJ2-7
CDR3: ASSLLGRGEAF; D: .; V: TRBV27; J: TRBJ1-1
CDR3: ASSPGTSGGNEQF; D: TRBD2; V: TRBV2; J: TRBJ2-1
CDR3: ASSADNYGYT; D: .; V: TRBV6-5; J: TRBJ1-2
CDR3: ASSPSGSYEQY; D: TRBD2; V: TRBV7-9; J: TRBJ2-7
CDR3: ASSPFEEVYGYT; D: .; V: TRBV25-1; J: TRBJ1-2
CDR3: ASSLRARDRGYEQY; D: TRBD1; V: TRBV27; J: TRBJ2-7
CDR3: ASSGTSGSNEQF; D: TRBD2; V: TRBV6-4; J: TRBJ2-1
CDR3: ASSQDSGAFYSNQPQH; D: .; V: TRBV4-1; J: TRBJ1-5
CDR3: ASSVGSTDTQY; D: .; V: TRBV9; J: TRBJ2-3
CDR3: ASSLEPQYEQY; D: .; V: TRBV7-2; J: TRBJ2-7
CDR3: ASSTPPSVDEQY; D: .; V: TRBV7-6; J: TRBJ2-7
CDR3: ASRPLVYSGNTIY; D: .; V: TRBV11-2; J: TRBJ1-3
CDR3: AISVGVGDNEQY; D: .; V: TRBV10-3; J: TRBJ2-7
CDR3: ASSVPLAGDRADTQY; D: TRBD2; V: TRBV9; J: TRBJ2-3
CDR3: ASSWAGGEKLF; D: TRBD1; V: TRBV27; J: TRBJ1-4
CDR3: ASSRSGQENTEAF; D: TRBD1; V: TRBV5-5; J: TRBJ1-1
CDR3: ASSYVGQQETQY; D: TRBD1; V: TRBV6-5; J: TRBJ2-5
CDR3: ASSAYLDRYNEQF; D: .; V: TRBV9; J: TRBJ2-1
CDR3: ASSLGSGRNYEQY; D: .; V: TRBV7-3; J: TRBJ2-7
CDR3: ASSLLAGALKTQY; D: TRBD2; V: TRBV28; J: TRBJ2-5
CDR3: ASSLDTGGGELF; D: .; V: TRBV11-2; J: TRBJ2-2
CDR3: ASSYYPGTGSEQY; D: TRBD1; V: TRBV5-1; J: TRBJ2-7
CDR3: ASSSNRVSSYEQY; D: .; V: TRBV27; J: TRBJ2-7
CDR3: AISEGGSYEQY; D: .; V: TRBV10-3; J: TRBJ2-7
CDR3: ASSPSSYNEQF; D: .; V: TRBV9; J: TRBJ2-1
CDR3: ASSEPIRGHNTEAF; D: TRBD1; V: TRBV6-1; J: TRBJ1-1
CDR3: AISDNREVPPETQY; D: .; V: TRBV10-3; J: TRBJ2-5
CDR3: ASGGGDRVTDTQY; D: TRBD2; V: TRBV28; J: TRBJ2-3
CDR3: ASSFSYYNEQF; D: .; V: TRBV28; J: TRBJ2-1
CDR3: ASSQQRESRNEQF; D: TRBD2; V: TRBV4-1; J: TRBJ2-1
CDR3: SFTGYT; D: .; V: TRBV29-1; J: TRBJ1-2
CDR3: ASSGQVYNEQF; D: TRBD1; V: TRBV19; J: TRBJ2-1
CDR3: ASSQDGVEETQY; D: .; V: TRBV4-1; J: TRBJ2-5
CDR3: ASTLGGEVD; D: .; V: TRBV28; J: TRBJ1-4
CDR3: ASTDITRRARVEQF; D: .; V: TRBV11-2; J: TRBJ2-1
CDR3: ASSFGLGGVYEQY; D: .; V: TRBV27; J: TRBJ2-7
CDR3: ASSLFSGRGQETQY; D: TRBD2; V: TRBV27; J: TRBJ2-5